This paragraph covers one T cell receptor (beta chain) sequence. A single base separates this from a much larger clone, so it may be a read error. Germline V gene sequence: CDR1 SEHNR, CDR2 FQNEAQ (reference sequence). CDR3 length equals 16 residues. Trimming at V came to 5 bases and at J to 3 bases, leaving 5 bases not matched to a gene. These data belong to a study of T cells in Graves' hyperthyroidism and ophthalmopathy. Study-wide context: The blood sample was taken at first diagnosis, before treatment began.

Patients having uncontrolled infection, another autoimmune disease, pregnancy or lactation were not included. Amplification of TCR beta CDR3 regions was performed using RNA transcripts as template. Primed by the HTBI set, a first-round RT-PCR was run on the TCR CDR3. From the multiplex PCR reads, TCRdb called clonotypes with MiXCR, one entry per CDR3 protein. The sample comprises 400,000 to 600,000 distinct CDR3 sequences, around 15% of which are singletons, and about 31% rests with the top ten. The source is a woman between 25 and 40 years old with Graves' ophthalmopathy. The V call is TRBV7-9, the J call TRBJ2-3; 13 bases are shared with TRBD2. The sample was blood. The CDR3 nucleotides are TGTGCCAGCAGCCAACTAGCGGGAGGGGCGACAGATACGCAGTATTTT. Protein sequence: CASSQLAGGATDTQYF. The full variable domain, completed using reference TRBV7-9 and TRBJ2-3, is DTGVSQNPRHKITKRGQNVTFRCDPISEHNRLYWYRQTLGQGPEFLTYFQNEAQLEKSRLLSDRFSAERPKGSFSTLEIQRTEQGDSAMYLCASSQLAGGATDTQYFGPGTRLTVL.